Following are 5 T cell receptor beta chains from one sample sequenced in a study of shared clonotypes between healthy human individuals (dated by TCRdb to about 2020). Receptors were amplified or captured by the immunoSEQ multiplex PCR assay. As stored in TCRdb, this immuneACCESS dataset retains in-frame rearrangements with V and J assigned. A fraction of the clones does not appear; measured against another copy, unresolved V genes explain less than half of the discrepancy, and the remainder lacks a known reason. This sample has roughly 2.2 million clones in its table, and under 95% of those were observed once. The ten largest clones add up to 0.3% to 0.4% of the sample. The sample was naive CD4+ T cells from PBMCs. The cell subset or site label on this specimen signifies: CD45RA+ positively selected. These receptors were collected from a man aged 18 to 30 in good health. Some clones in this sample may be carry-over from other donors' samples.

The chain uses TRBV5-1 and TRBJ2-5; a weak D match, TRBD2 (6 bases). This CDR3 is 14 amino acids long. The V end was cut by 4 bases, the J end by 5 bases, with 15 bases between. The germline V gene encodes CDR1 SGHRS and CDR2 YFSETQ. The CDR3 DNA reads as TGCGCCAGCAGCCCGCGAGCGGGTATGGAGACCCAGTACTTC. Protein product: CASSPRAGMETQYF.

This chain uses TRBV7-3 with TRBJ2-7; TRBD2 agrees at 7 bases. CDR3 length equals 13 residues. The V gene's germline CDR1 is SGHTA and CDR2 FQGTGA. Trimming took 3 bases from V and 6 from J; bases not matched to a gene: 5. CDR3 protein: CASSFREEAEQYF. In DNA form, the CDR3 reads TGTGCCAGCAGCTTCCGGGAGGAGGCCGAGCAGTACTTC.

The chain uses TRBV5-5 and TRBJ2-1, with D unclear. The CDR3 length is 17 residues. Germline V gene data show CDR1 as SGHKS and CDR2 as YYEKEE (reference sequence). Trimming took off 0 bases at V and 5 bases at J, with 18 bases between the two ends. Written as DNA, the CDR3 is TGTGCCAGCAGCTTGGGGGCTTTGGCCTCCGGGCACAATGAGCAGTTCTTC. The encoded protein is CASSLGALASGHNEQFF.

In nucleotides, the CDR3 is TGTGCCAGCAGTTTGGGTTGGGAGGTCAAATCCTACTACGAGCAGTACTTC. Its translation: CASSLGWEVKSYYEQYF. V gene TRBV27 combines with J gene TRBJ2-7, with D tentatively TRBD2 (6 bases). The germline V and J ends were trimmed by 3 bases and 3 bases, with 21 bases remaining between them. The CDR3 is made up of 17 amino acids. From germline, CDR1 is MNHEY and CDR2 SMNVEV (reference sequence).

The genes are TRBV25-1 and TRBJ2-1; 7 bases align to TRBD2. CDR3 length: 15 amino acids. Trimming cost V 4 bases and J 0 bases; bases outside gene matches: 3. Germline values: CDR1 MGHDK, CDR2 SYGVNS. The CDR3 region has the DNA TGTGCCAGCAGTGGTCTAGCGGACTCCTACAATGAGCAGTTCTTC. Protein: CASSGLADSYNEQFF. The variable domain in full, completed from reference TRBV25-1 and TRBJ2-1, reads EADIYQTPRYLVIGTGKKITLECSQTMGHDKMYWYQQDPGMELHLIHYSYGVNSTEKGDLSSESTVSRIRTEHFPLTLESARPSHTSQYLCASSGLADSYNEQFFGPGTRLTVL.